This record covers a single T cell receptor beta chain. Participants' own reports of clinical history determined their cohort assignment. The recovered donors of Cohort 3 showed two negative PCRs, clearance, or symptom resolution. This sample was taken from a study of blood T cell repertoires in COVID-19. Authors' analysis steps: Estimation of nucleated cell counts was performed using reference gene primer amplification. Assay: immunoSEQ multiplex PCR; the TCRdb copy retains only in-frame clones and omits some. Clonal size and the V and J genes are those of that table, whereas D and trimming came from the DNA. The sample comprises roughly 250,000 clones, around nine tenths of which are singletons, and approximately 1.6% rests with the top ten. The length of the CDR3 is 16 residues. Per germline, CDR1 SGDLS and CDR2 YYNGEE. The V gene end was trimmed by 5 bases and the J gene end by 6 bases; junction bases not matched to a gene: 10.

Sequencing was performed on PBMCs or T cells enriched from blood (not recorded which). This clonotype originated in a woman between 45 and 65 years old who had recovered from COVID-19. The chain joins TRBV9 to TRBJ2-1; 11 nucleotides align to TRBD2. CDR3 in DNA: TGTGCCAGCAGTATAGCGGGAGGGCCATACGGCAATGAGCAGTTCTTC. Amino acids: CASSIAGGPYGNEQFF.